This T cell receptor beta chain was sequenced during a study of cytomegalovirus exposure and HLA in healthy donors. Points from the study as a whole: Upon later analysis, HLA-associated TCR beta chains proved more clonally expanded than other, equally common chains. TCR beta chain V- and J-gene trimming was linked, in a later analysis, to a missense variant in DCLRE1C. Associated with cytomegalovirus, according to the listing, were about 160 TCR beta chains.

Germline CDR1 reads SGHTA; CDR2 reads FQGNSA. V was trimmed by 2 bases and J by 7 bases, leaving 9 bases between them. This CDR3 has 12 amino acids. This PCR relied on a set of 60 Vbeta primers and 13 Jbeta primers. Some clones are missing from TCRdb's copy, which holds only in-frame ones; the method was immunoSEQ multiplex PCR. The sample gives some 100,000 clones, 70% to 80% of which show up once; about 3.5% is in the top ten. A remark on this clone: The target antigen is unknown.

The chain recombines TRBV7-2 with TRBJ2-7; D gene unclear. The specimen sequenced was PBMCs. The source of this sequence is a male donor in good health and CMV-seropositive. The CDR3: CASSLRAAEQYF. CDR3 nucleotide sequence: TGTGCCAGCAGCTTAAGAGCTGCGGAGCAGTACTTC.